This TCR beta chain was retrieved from a study of beta chain features in type 1 diabetes. Study-level results: These data did not resolve whether HLA type affects TCRB rearrangement.

On this clone: Antigen specificity is unknown.

Expressed TCRB transcripts got sequenced, as all isolated RNA was reverse transcribed. TCRdb keeps only in-frame clones here, not all; method: immunoSEQ multiplex PCR. Of about 900,000 clones in the sample, roughly a sixth were seen once. V trimming: 2 bases; J trimming: 7 bases; junction bases outside the gene matches: 6. This CDR3 is built from 13 residues. Germline-derived CDR1 and CDR2 are SQVTM and ANQGSEA. This receptor was identified in a woman aged 18-29 years in good health. The sequenced material came from naive CD4+ T cells from blood. This rearrangement joins TRBV29-1 to TRBJ2-7; 9 bases agree with TRBD1. CDR3 protein: CSVELDRGREQYF. The CDR3 nucleotides are TGCAGCGTTGAATTGGACAGGGGACGAGAGCAGTACTTC.